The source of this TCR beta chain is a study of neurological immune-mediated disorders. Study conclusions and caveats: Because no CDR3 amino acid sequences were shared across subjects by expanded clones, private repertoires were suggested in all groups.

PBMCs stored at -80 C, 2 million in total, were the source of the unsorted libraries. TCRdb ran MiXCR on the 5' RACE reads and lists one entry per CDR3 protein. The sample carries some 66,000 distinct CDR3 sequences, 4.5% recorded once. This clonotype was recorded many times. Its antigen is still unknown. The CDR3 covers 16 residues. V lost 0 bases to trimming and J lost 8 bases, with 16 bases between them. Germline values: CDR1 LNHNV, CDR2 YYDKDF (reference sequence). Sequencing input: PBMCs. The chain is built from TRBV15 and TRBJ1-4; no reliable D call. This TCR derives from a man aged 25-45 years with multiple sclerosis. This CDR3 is CATSRDLRGPREKLFF. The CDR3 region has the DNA TGTGCCACCAGCAGAGATTTAAGAGGGCCTAGGGAAAAACTGTTTTTT.